What follows describes a single T cell receptor (beta chain). This clone was picked up one time. It lacks a known antigen. The input lacks base qualities; no much larger clone sits a single base away. The trial excluded patients who had a history of autoimmune disease or who were on systemic immunosuppression. Peripheral blood for TCR sequencing was collected from all dose cohorts at baseline, on cycle 4 day 1, and on cycle 7 day 1. The samples were taken from a phase I, first-in-human, multicenter, open-label dose-escalation trial of ivuxolimab. The trial enrolled adults with locally advanced or metastatic head and neck squamous cell, hepatocellular, melanoma or renal cell carcinoma. CD4+ and CD8+ T cells were sorted separately from peripheral blood before TCR sequencing. The entry originates in a study of OX40 agonist ivuxolimab in advanced cancers. Regarding the complete study: Ivuxolimab was a fully human IgG2 agonistic monoclonal antibody targeting the costimulatory receptor OX40 (CD134). Peripheral TCRbeta sequencing was intended to test whether TCR sequence diversity was altered and clonal T-cell expansion was caused by ivuxolimab. Patients were allowed to have had prior anti-PD-1, anti-PD-L1 or anti-CTLA-4 therapy, and roughly 40% of the dose-escalation patients had previously received checkpoint inhibitors. The dose-escalation cohort was roughly 87% male with a mean age of approximately 60 years, ranging from 23 to 79. Of the roughly 52 patients in dose escalation, 19 had hepatocellular carcinoma, some 15 had melanoma, 9 had renal cell carcinoma and 9 had head and neck cancer. Intravenous ivuxolimab was administered to patients every 2 weeks at six dose levels: 0.01, 0.1, 0.3, 1.5, 3 and 10 mg/kg. The paper describes the monotherapy dose-escalation part (N ≈ 52 patients) of the phase I trial of ivuxolimab. Partial responses occurred in three dose-escalation patients, of whom one had hepatocellular carcinoma and two had cutaneous melanoma. Results the study describes overall, beyond this receptor: The antigen specificity of the peripheral T cells that underwent clonal expansion was not determined. Partial responders in the 0.1-3.0 mg/kg groups had among the lowest normalized peripheral clonal expansion, especially among CD8+ T cells. After ivuxolimab, CD8+ T cells had more expanded clones than CD4+ T cells on average. Low levels of normalized T-cell clonal expansion were also seen in some patients who did not respond. At doses of 0.1 to 3.0 mg/kg, clonal expansion of both CD4+ and CD8+ blood T cells was observed from baseline to week 6.

Genomic DNA was isolated from the sorted cells so that the TCRbeta CDR3 region could be sequenced. The immunoSEQ Assay was used to sequence the TCRbeta CDR3 regions. In TCRdb, the immuneACCESS table is reduced to in-frame sequences with V and J assigned. These tables do not hold every clone; where another copy was compared, an unresolved V gene accounts for under half, and the others remain unexplained. The sample contains about 98,000 clones, just under 95% of them found a single time. The top ten clonotypes cover 0.2% to 0.3% of the sample. Based on the germline V gene (reference sequence), the CDR1 and CDR2 sequences are LNHDA and SQIVND. The V end loses 6 bases and the J end loses 0 bases, and a stretch of 9 bases separates them. From cysteine to phenylalanine, the CDR3 is 14 amino acids long. CDR3 DNA is the only sequence kept; it has 42 bases, read in frame from the first base.

This sequence uses TRBV19 and TRBJ1-3; tentative D gene TRBD1, with 5 bases matching. The sample was CD4+ or CD8+ T cells sorted from blood, taken in a trial of the OX40 agonist ivuxolimab. This TCR came from an adult with an advanced solid tumor such as melanoma, head and neck, liver or kidney cancer. CDR3 sequence: CASRYRSSGNTIYF. The DNA is as follows: TGTGCCAGTAGGTACAGGAGCTCTGGAAACACCATATATTTT.